The 9 T cell receptor beta chains listed next were all sequenced from one sample in a study of Ad26.COV2.S vaccination and SARS-CoV-2 variants. Treatment in this sample: 19 received Ad26.COV2.S at low or high dose, single or two shots; roughly 5 received placebo; per-sample allocation not given. The investigators took samples on day 63 after the first vaccine or placebo injection. This table comes from immunoSEQ multiplex PCR, and its TCRdb copy is limited to in-frame clones, with some not included. The sample shows about 350,000 clones, roughly 85% of them seen only once. Sequences were derived from peripheral blood, sampled in a trial of Ad26.COV2.S vaccine versus placebo. The receptor set was obtained from a person aged 18-65 years who received the Ad26.COV2.S COVID-19 vaccine or a placebo.

Only a few counts were recorded for this clone. The chain recombines TRBV6-6 with TRBJ1-2, with D tentatively TRBD1 (6 bases). The CDR3 contains 15 residues. The V gene's germline CDR1 is MNHNY and CDR2 SVGAGI (reference sequence). The V gene lost 2 bases and the J gene lost 4 bases, with 14 bases spanning the gap. The CDR3 spells CASSYPGQKRYGYTF. In DNA form, the CDR3 reads TGTGCCAGCAGTTACCCCGGACAGAAACGCTATGGCTACACCTTC.

The V call is TRBV4-3, the J call TRBJ2-7; the D call may be TRBD1 or TRBD2 (5 bases each). The CDR3 is made up of 15 amino acids. The germline V gene has CDR1 LGHNA and CDR2 YSLEER. Trimming shortened V by 5 bases and J by 3 bases, and 17 bases separated the two germline ends. CDR3 residues: CASSRGAYSLYEQYF. The CDR3 DNA sequence: TGCGCCAGCAGCAGGGGAGCTTATTCGCTCTACGAGCAGTACTTC.

V is TRBV20-1 and J is TRBJ1-5; D is undetermined. The CDR3 runs to 15 residues. Germline CDR1 DFQATT, CDR2 SNEGSKA (reference sequence). Trimming pared 3 bases from V and 1 base from J, leaving 13 bases between. CDR3 in amino acids: CSASRSGGSNQPQHF. DNA for the CDR3: TGCAGTGCTAGTCGGTCCGGAGGGAGCAATCAGCCCCAGCATTTT.

This clone was seen only a few times. The gene calls are TRBV11-2 and TRBJ2-5; D unresolved. CDR1 is SGHAT, CDR2 FQNNGV, per germline. V lost 8 bases and J 1 base, leaving 14 bases between the germline ends. This CDR3 has 14 residues. Here the CDR3 reads CASLSSHAQETQYF. CDR3 sequence (DNA): TGTGCCAGCCTCTCCTCCCACGCCCAAGAGACCCAGTACTTC.

V is TRBV7-8 and J is TRBJ2-2, with TRBD2 identical over 11 bases. Trimming at V came to 1 base and at J to 4 bases, leaving 11 bases not matched to a gene. CDR1 SGHVS and CDR2 FQNEAQ come from the germline V gene. This CDR3 comprises 19 residues. The DNA of the CDR3 is TGTGCCAGCAGCTTAGTCGGCGGTAGCGGGAGGGGAGGCACCGGGGAGCTGTTTTTT. The encoded protein is CASSLVGGSGRGGTGELFF.

At least ten counts were recorded for this clone. The CDR3 here is CASMPGQGTSSYNEQFF. The CDR3 DNA follows: TGTGCCAGCATGCCGGGACAGGGGACCAGCTCCTACAATGAGCAGTTCTTC. The V and J genes are TRBV2 and TRBJ2-1, with TRBD1 identical over 10 bases. The CDR3 sequence is 17 residues long. Germline V gives CDR1 SNHLY, CDR2 FYNNEI. V was pared by 7 bases and J by 0 bases, with 9 bases of the junction left unmatched.

The chain carries TRBV9 and TRBJ2-2, with 7 bases matching TRBD1. This CDR3 is built from 15 residues. Germline CDR1 and CDR2: SGDLS and YYNGEE. The J segment lost 2 bases and the V segment lost 2 bases, leaving 3 bases of the junction unmatched. CDR3 sequence: CASSVDRVNTGELFF. DNA of the CDR3: TGTGCCAGCAGCGTTGACAGGGTTAACACCGGGGAGCTGTTTTTT.

The V call is TRBV27, the J call TRBJ1-2; maybe TRBD1 (6 bases). Germline CDR1 reads MNHEY; CDR2 reads SMNVEV (reference sequence). V was trimmed by 4 bases and J by 6 bases, leaving 12 bases between them. This CDR3 has 13 residues. The CDR3 sequence: CASSWAGENGYTF. Here the CDR3 DNA reads TGTGCCAGCAGTTGGGCAGGGGAAAATGGCTACACCTTC.

This clone was observed a single time. The gene calls are TRBV29-1 and TRBJ1-2; the D is unclear. Per the germline V gene, CDR1 is SQVTM and CDR2 is ANQGSEA. V was trimmed by 5 bases and J by 1 base, leaving 8 bases between them. This CDR3 contains 12 residues. CDR3 nucleotides: TGCAGCGTTCGGGAGATTAACTATGGCTACACCTTC. Residues: CSVREINYGYTF.